Listed below are T cell receptor beta chains from one sample, sequenced in a study of brain T cells in children with intractable seizures. Clones were sequenced by immunoSEQ multiplex PCR, and TCRdb holds only the in-frame ones, with some missing. Among about 340,000 clones listed, roughly 93% were seen once. Specimen: peripheral blood, collected 4 to 6 months after surgery. Receptors were obtained from a boy younger than two with tuberous sclerosis and intractable seizures. Each CDR3 is given with its conserved first and last residue. The D gene is left open where the match is weak. Clone size is not always given. Where it is, it says once, few, many or a class for expanded clones.

.,TRBV11-2,TRBJ1-1,16,.,TGTGCCAGCAGCCCCATACGCATTGGCGAGAACACTGAAGCTTTCTTT,CASSPIRIGENTEAFF
.,TRBV7-9,TRBJ2-5,14,.,TGTGCCACCCTGGGGGTAGCGGTAGTAGAGACCCAGTACTTC,CATLGVAVVETQYF
once,TRBV11-3,TRBJ1-3,14,.,TGTGCCAGCAGACGTGCAGGGACTGGAAACACCATATATTTT,CASRRAGTGNTIYF
.,TRBV11-2,TRBJ2-7,15,TRBD2,TGTGCCAGCAGCTGGGGCCTAGCGGGAGTTTACGAGCAGTACTTC,CASSWGLAGVYEQYF
.,TRBV11-3,TRBJ2-2,15,.,TGTGCCAGCAGCTTTAACCCCCCCGCGGCAGGGGAGCTGTTTTTT,CASSFNPPAAGELFF
.,TRBV11-2,TRBJ2-4,17,.,TGTGCCAGCAGCCTAACCGACAGTAACTTCGCCAAAAACATTCAGTACTTC,CASSLTDSNFAKNIQYF
once,TRBV6-1,TRBJ1-3,17,.,TGTGCCAGCAGTGGAGAATTTCGGGTCTTCTCTGGAAACACCATATATTTT,CASSGEFRVFSGNTIYF
.,TRBV7-9,TRBJ2-5,13,.,TGTGCCAGCAGCGGGCTCGGGGCAGAGACCCAGTACTTC,CASSGLGAETQYF
.,TRBV5-8,TRBJ1-1,13,.,TGTGCCAGCAGCTTGCGGGAGGGCACTGAAGCTTTCTTT,CASSLREGTEAFF
.,TRBV6-5,TRBJ2-7,12,.,TGTGCCAGCATCTCGGGGCGATACGAGCAGTACTTC,CASISGRYEQYF